These 22 T cell receptor beta chains came from one sample sequenced in a study of blood T cells in healthy people across ages. A second roughly 6 to 11 cycle PCR used barcoded and J-beta primers. Via MiXCR, TCRdb re-called the 5' RACE reads, giving one row per CDR3 protein. The sample yields 720,000 or so distinct CDR3 sequences, roughly two fifths seen once. Sequencing was carried out using blood. Source of these receptors: an elderly man in good health.

This clonotype was observed a handful of times. The chain joins TRBV7-2 to TRBJ2-1; TRBD2 aligns across 8 bases. Trimming at V came to 7 bases and at J to 4 bases, leaving 6 bases not matched to a gene. The CDR3 contains 14 residues. Germline V gene lookup returns CDR1 SGHTA and CDR2 FQGNSA. The CDR3 is CASTQGTSYNEQFF. The CDR3 DNA reads as TGTGCCAGCACCCAGGGGACTAGTTACAATGAGCAGTTCTTC.

This clonotype has a handful of counts. The V call is TRBV25-1, the J call TRBJ1-5; weak D call: TRBD1 (5 bases). Trimming cost V 2 bases and J 5 bases, with 13 bases left between them. Germline CDR1 MGHDK, CDR2 SYGVNS. The CDR3 runs 15 residues. DNA of the CDR3: TGTGCCAGCAGTGAACCCGGGACGTTGCATCAGCCCCAGCATTTT. Amino acid sequence: CASSEPGTLHQPQHF.

This clonotype was detected a few times. J is TRBJ2-2 and V is TRBV27, with D perhaps TRBD2 (5 bases). The germline V gene encodes CDR1 MNHEY and CDR2 SMNVEV (reference sequence). The CDR3 loop spans 15 amino acids. The V end was cut by 6 bases, the J end by 7 bases, with 18 bases between. CDR3 sequence (DNA): TGTGCCAGCAGCTCTCCTAAAAGCGGACGCGGGGAGCTGTTTTTT. This encodes CASSSPKSGRGELFF.

This clonotype was recorded many times. The chain employs TRBV11-2 and TRBJ2-5; TRBD2 agrees at 7 bases. The length of the CDR3 is 14 residues. The germline gives CDR1 SGHAT, CDR2 FQNNGV. Unmatched junction bases numbered 8, after V lost 5 bases and J lost 5 bases. The CDR3 sequence is CASSVGGYSETQYF. In DNA form, the CDR3 reads TGTGCCAGCAGCGTGGGGGGGTACTCCGAGACCCAGTACTTC.

The V gene is TRBV28, the J gene TRBJ1-2; no definite D call. The CDR3 length is 14 residues. Trimming left V 4 bases short and J 4 bases short, with 13 bases between. Germline V gives CDR1 MDHEN, CDR2 SYDVKM. The CDR3 loop is CASSSQNPSYGYTF. The DNA of the CDR3 is TGTGCCAGCAGTTCACAGAACCCCTCCTATGGCTACACCTTC.

The V call is TRBV7-9, the J call TRBJ2-7, with TRBD1 matching over 8 bases. The trim removed 4 bases at V and 7 bases at J, leaving 18 bases unmatched. CDR1 SEHNR and CDR2 FQNEAQ come from the germline V gene (reference sequence). The CDR3 is 17 residues long. This CDR3 is CASSSQGATFSYNEQYF. The CDR3 coding sequence is TGTGCCAGCAGCTCTCAGGGGGCCACGTTCTCCTACAATGAGCAGTACTTC.

The table lists this clonotype with a few counts. The V gene is TRBV9, the J gene TRBJ1-2; 9 bases match TRBD1. With V trimmed by 3 bases and J by 3 bases, 3 bases remained unmatched. Looked up from germline, CDR1 is SGDLS and CDR2 is YYNGEE. This CDR3 is 14 amino acids long. This CDR3 is CASSEGQGYYGYTF. CDR3 DNA: TGTGCCAGCAGCGAGGGACAGGGATACTATGGCTACACCTTC.

This clonotype was picked up a small number of times. The chain couples TRBV24-1 to TRBJ2-7; D ambiguous. This CDR3 has 13 residues. CDR1 is KGHDR, CDR2 SFDVKD, per germline. V lost 6 bases and J lost 5, with 13 bases in between. CDR3 sequence: CATSPGGADEQYF. In DNA, the CDR3 is TGTGCCACCAGTCCGGGCGGCGCGGACGAGCAGTACTTC.

This rearrangement joins TRBV20-1 to TRBJ2-3; TRBD1 matches 9 bases. Trimming took 2 bases from V and 6 from J; bases not matched to a gene: 15. This CDR3 contains 17 residues. Germline CDR1 DFQATT, CDR2 SNEGSKA (reference sequence). The CDR3 nucleotides read TGCAGTGCTAGATCCCCGAAGGACAGGGGATGGGGGGATACGCAGTATTTT. This encodes CSARSPKDRGWGDTQYF.

About this clonotype: One end of the junction is discordant with germline, which a read error may explain. In nucleotides, the CDR3 is TGCGCCAGCAGCTTGGAAGAGAATCTCCTCGCCTCTGGGGCCAACGCCCTGACTTTC. Residues: CASSLEENLLASGANALTF. V is TRBV5-1 and J is TRBJ2-6; D possibly corresponds to TRBD1 (5 bases). The CDR3 sequence is 19 residues long. CDR1 is SGHRS and CDR2 is YFSETQ in the germline V gene.

The chain combines TRBV27 with TRBJ2-7; 9 bases agree with TRBD2. The V and J ends lost 3 bases and 3 bases, in that order; junction bases with no gene match: 3. Germline CDR1 and CDR2: MNHEY and SMNVEV (reference sequence). This CDR3 has 14 amino acids. The CDR3: CASSFSGSGYEQYF. The CDR3 nucleotides are TGTGCCAGCAGTTTTAGCGGGAGCGGCTACGAGCAGTACTTC.

This clonotype has only one observation. This chain links TRBV5-1 with TRBJ2-5; the D gene is possibly TRBD1 (6 bases). The length of the CDR3 is 15 residues. V lost 0 bases and J lost 5, with 14 bases in between. Looked up from germline, CDR1 is SGHRS and CDR2 is YFSETQ. CDR3 nucleotides: TGCGCCAGCAGCTTGGTGGCAGGGGCGGCCGAGACCCAGTACTTC. Its protein is CASSLVAGAAETQYF. Using reference TRBV5-1 and TRBJ2-5 for the parts outside the CDR3, the full variable domain is KAGVTQTPRYLIKTRGQQVTLSCSPISGHRSVSWYQQTPGQGLQFLFEYFSETQRNKGNFPGRFSGRQFSNSRSEMNVSTLELGDSALYLCASSLVAGAAETQYFGPGTRLLVL.

The V gene is TRBV7-2, the J gene TRBJ2-3, with D uncertain. CDR3 length equals 12 residues. Per germline, CDR1 SGHTA and CDR2 FQGNSA. V dropped 7 bases and J dropped 4 bases, with 9 bases sitting between them. CDR3 bases: TGTGCCAGCAACTTGTTTGCAGATACGCAGTATTTT. Translating it yields CASNLFADTQYF.

This clonotype was detected many times. The chain uses TRBV7-8 and TRBJ1-2, with D tentatively TRBD1 (5 bases). The germline V gene encodes CDR1 SGHVS and CDR2 FQNEAQ. Deletions cut 1 base from V and 5 bases from J, with 11 bases between. This CDR3 is 14 amino acids long. The CDR3 sequence is CASSLGQGGYGYTF. CDR3 bases: TGTGCCAGCAGCTTAGGCCAGGGAGGGTATGGCTACACCTTC.

The V gene is TRBV2, the J gene TRBJ1-6; D is uncertain. Per germline, CDR1 SNHLY and CDR2 FYNNEI. The CDR3 is 15 amino acids. V was pared by 3 bases and J by 0 bases, with 6 bases between. CDR3 protein: CASSDAVSYNSPLHF. CDR3 DNA sequence: TGTGCCAGCAGTGACGCGGTCTCCTATAATTCACCCCTCCACTTT.

The V and J genes are TRBV6-2 or TRBV6-3 and TRBJ2-6; 8 bases fit TRBD1. This CDR3 contains 16 residues. CDR1 and CDR2 (germline): MNHEY, SVGEGT. Trimming cost V 4 bases and J 0 bases; bases outside gene matches: 2. The CDR3 loop reads CASSWDRPSGANVLTF. The CDR3 DNA reads as TGTGCCAGCAGTTGGGACAGGCCCTCTGGGGCCAACGTCCTGACTTTC.

This clonotype has at least ten counts. V is TRBV6-4 and J is TRBJ1-6, with no clear D. Germline assignment: CDR1 MRHNA and CDR2 SNTAGT. This CDR3 spans 14 amino acids. V gave up 2 bases and J gave up 9 bases, with 11 bases separating them. CDR3 protein: CASSDGNRGSPLHF. The CDR3 region has the DNA TGTGCCAGCAGTGACGGGAACCGGGGTTCACCCCTCCACTTT.

This clonotype was picked up a small number of times. V usage is TRBV10-3 and J usage is TRBJ1-1; D uncertain. Germline V gene data show CDR1 as ENHRY and CDR2 as SYGVKD. V lost 3 bases to trimming and J lost 5 bases, with 10 bases between them. There are 13 residues in the CDR3. CDR3 DNA: TGTGCCATCAGTGACCCTAGGGAGACTGAAGCTTTCTTT. It specifies CAISDPRETEAFF.

In nucleotides, the CDR3 is TGCGCCAGCAGCCGGGGTCTGGAGAGCTACACCTTC. Protein product: CASSRGLESYTF. The J gene is TRBJ1-2, the V gene TRBV5-1; D is undetermined. This CDR3 is built from 12 residues. Germline V gene lookup returns CDR1 SGHRS and CDR2 YFSETQ. Trimming pared 4 bases from V and 9 bases from J, leaving 13 bases between.

This clonotype turned up a few times. The gene calls are TRBV2 and TRBJ1-2; D call uncertain. V was pared by 4 bases and J by 8 bases, with 14 bases between. CDR3 size: 13 residues. Per the germline V gene, CDR1 is SNHLY and CDR2 is FYNNEI. The chain's CDR3 is CASSADLPLGYTF. CDR3 nucleotides: TGTGCCAGCAGTGCGGACCTTCCCCTAGGCTACACCTTC.

The chain carries TRBV29-1 and TRBJ2-3, with D perhaps given as TRBD1 or TRBD2 (5 bases each). The germline V and J ends were trimmed by 7 bases and 0 bases, with 17 bases remaining between them. There are 15 residues in the CDR3. CDR1 is SQVTM, CDR2 ANQGSEA, per germline. CDR3 loop: CSAPLGDPSTDTQYF. The CDR3 DNA sequence: TGCAGCGCCCCATTGGGGGACCCGAGCACAGATACGCAGTATTTT.

The rearrangement joins TRBV5-1 to TRBJ2-1, with no clear D. Trimming pared 4 bases from V and 5 bases from J, leaving 13 bases between. CDR3 length equals 14 residues. CDR1 SGHRS and CDR2 YFSETQ come from the germline V gene. This chain's CDR3 is CASSPVAGNNEQFF. The CDR3 DNA is TGCGCCAGCAGCCCAGTGGCAGGAAACAATGAGCAGTTCTTC.